The entry below gives a single T cell receptor (beta chain) sequence along with its context. RNA transcripts were the template for amplifying TCR beta CDR3 regions. HTBI primers were employed in a first-round RT-PCR of the TCR CDR3. TCRdb reprocessed the multiplex PCR reads with MiXCR, giving one entry per CDR3 protein. Found here are a few hundred thousand distinct CDR3 sequences, 35% to 55% of them singletons; the top ten hold roughly 7.7%. The record originates from a study of T cells in Graves' hyperthyroidism and ophthalmopathy. The J segment lost 11 bases and the V segment lost 4 bases, leaving 7 bases of the junction unmatched. This CDR3 has 13 residues. Germline-derived CDR1 and CDR2 are ENHRY and SYGVKD.

The sequencing input was peripheral blood or thyroid tissue (not recorded which). The chain is built from TRBV10-3 and TRBJ1-5; 8 bases fit TRBD1. This clonotype was obtained from a woman in her late teens or twenties with Graves' hyperthyroidism. The DNA for the CDR3 is TGTGCCATCAGTGGAGCACCGGGACAGGCCCAGCATTTT. It specifies CAISGAPGQAQHF.